This TCR beta chain originates from a study of T-cell reconstitution after alpha-beta-depleted transplantation in children. Study conclusions and caveats: Surviving recipient T cells and thymic progenitors accounted for the high day-60 TCRbeta diversity observed in some patients. The authors attributed T-cell counts and diversity one year after transplant mostly to newly produced T cells. Reportedly, alpha-beta T cells present about two months post-transplant originated from several hundred expanded clones of graft origin.

Trimming took off 2 bases at V and 5 bases at J, with 10 bases between the two ends. Germline V CDR1 and CDR2: MNHEY, SVGEGT. CDR3 size: 14 residues. Unique molecular identifiers were incorporated during preparation of the TCRbeta library. In TCRdb, the PCR reads were re-called with MiXCR into one record per CDR3 protein. Found here are 500,000 to 650,000 distinct CDR3 sequences, around 13% of them singletons; the top ten hold around 2.2%. This clonotype was seen more than once but under ten times. Its cognate antigen is unknown. The receptor comes from a male patient younger than 18 who had a stem cell transplant for acute myeloid leukemia, so the T cells may come from the graft donor. The rearrangement uses TRBV6-2 or TRBV6-3 and TRBJ2-1; the D is unclear. This specimen was PBMCs, mostly from graft donor cells, taken 360 days after TCRalphabeta/CD19-depleted stem cell transplant. The CDR3 here is CASSYLHAHNEQFF. The CDR3 DNA sequence: TGTGCCAGCAGTTACCTACACGCACACAATGAGCAGTTCTTC.